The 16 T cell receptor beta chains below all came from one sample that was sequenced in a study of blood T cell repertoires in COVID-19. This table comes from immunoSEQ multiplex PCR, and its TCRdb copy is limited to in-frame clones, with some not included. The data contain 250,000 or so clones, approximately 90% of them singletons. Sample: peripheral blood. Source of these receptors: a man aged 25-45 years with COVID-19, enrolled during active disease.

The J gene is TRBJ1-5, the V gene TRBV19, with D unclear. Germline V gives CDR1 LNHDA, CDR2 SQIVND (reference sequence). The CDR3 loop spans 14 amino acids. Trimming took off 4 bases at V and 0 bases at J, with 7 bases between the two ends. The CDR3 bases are TGTGCCAGTAGTAGGTTCGGTAGCAATCAGCCCCAGCATTTT. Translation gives CASSRFGSNQPQHF.

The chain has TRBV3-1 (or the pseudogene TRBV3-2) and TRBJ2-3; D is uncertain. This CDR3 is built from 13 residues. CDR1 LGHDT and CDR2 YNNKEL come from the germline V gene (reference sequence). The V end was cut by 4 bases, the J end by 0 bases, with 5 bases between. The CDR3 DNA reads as TGTGCCAGCAGCCCCTTAAGCACAGATACGCAGTATTTT. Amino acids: CASSPLSTDTQYF.

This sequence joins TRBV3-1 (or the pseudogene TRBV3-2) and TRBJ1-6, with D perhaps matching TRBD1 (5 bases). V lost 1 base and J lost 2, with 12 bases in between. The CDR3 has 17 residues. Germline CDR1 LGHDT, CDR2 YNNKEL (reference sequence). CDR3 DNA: TGTGCCAGCAGCCAAGGGGGCCTAAGGACCTATAATTCACCCCTCCACTTT. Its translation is CASSQGGLRTYNSPLHF.

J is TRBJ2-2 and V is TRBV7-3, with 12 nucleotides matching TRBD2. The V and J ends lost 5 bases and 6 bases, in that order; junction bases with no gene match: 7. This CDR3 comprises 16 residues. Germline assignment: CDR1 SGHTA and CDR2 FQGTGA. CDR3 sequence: CASSPLASGRAGELFF. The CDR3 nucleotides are TGTGCCAGCAGCCCTTTGGCTAGCGGGAGGGCCGGGGAGCTGTTTTTT.

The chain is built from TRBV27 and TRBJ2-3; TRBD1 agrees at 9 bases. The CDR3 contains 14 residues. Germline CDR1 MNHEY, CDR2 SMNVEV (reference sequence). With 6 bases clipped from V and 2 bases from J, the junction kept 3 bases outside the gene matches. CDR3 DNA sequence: TGTGCCAGCAGCGACAGGGGGGTCACAGATACGCAGTATTTT. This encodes CASSDRGVTDTQYF.

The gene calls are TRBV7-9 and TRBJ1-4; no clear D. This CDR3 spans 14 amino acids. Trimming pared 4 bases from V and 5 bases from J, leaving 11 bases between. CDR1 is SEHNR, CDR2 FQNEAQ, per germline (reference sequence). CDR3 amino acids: CASSSYSQNEKLFF. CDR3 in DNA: TGTGCCAGCAGCTCATACAGCCAGAATGAAAAACTGTTTTTT.

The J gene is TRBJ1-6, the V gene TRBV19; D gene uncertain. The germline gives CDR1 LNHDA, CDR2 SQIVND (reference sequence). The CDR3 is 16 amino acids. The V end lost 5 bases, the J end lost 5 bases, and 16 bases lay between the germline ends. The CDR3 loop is CASSYGRVGDNSPLHF. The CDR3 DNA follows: TGTGCCAGTAGTTATGGCCGGGTCGGTGATAATTCACCCCTCCACTTT. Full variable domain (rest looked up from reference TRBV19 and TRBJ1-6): DGGITQSPKYLFRKEGQNVTLSCEQNLNHDAMYWYRQDPGQGLRLIYYSQIVNDFQKGDIAEGYSVSREKKESFPLTVTSAQKNPTAFYLCASSYGRVGDNSPLHFGNGTRLTVT.

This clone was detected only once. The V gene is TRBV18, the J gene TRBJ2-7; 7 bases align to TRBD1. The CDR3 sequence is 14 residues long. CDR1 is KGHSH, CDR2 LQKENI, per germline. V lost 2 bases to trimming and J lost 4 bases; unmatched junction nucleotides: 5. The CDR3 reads CASSPSQGKYEQYF. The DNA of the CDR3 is TGTGCCAGCTCACCATCACAGGGGAAATACGAGCAGTACTTC.

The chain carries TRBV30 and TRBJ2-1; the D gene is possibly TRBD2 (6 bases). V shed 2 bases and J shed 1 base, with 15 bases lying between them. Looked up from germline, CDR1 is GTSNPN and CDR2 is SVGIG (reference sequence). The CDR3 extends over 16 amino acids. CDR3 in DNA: TGTGCCTGGAGTTCCATAGGGACTCGGTCCTACAATGAGCAGTTCTTC. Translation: CAWSSIGTRSYNEQFF.

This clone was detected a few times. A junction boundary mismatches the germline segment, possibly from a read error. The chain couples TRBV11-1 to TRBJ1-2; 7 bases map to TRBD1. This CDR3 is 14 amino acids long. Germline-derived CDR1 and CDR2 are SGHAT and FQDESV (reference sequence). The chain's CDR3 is CASSVAGTDFGHTF. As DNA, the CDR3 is TGTGCCAGCAGCGTCGCCGGGACAGATTTTGGCCACACCTTC.

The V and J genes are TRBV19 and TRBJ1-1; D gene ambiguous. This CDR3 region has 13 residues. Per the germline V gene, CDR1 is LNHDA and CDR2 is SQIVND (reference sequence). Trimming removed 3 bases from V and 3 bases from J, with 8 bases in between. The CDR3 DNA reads TGTGCCAGTAGTATCAAGAGGTACACTGAAGCTTTCTTT. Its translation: CASSIKRYTEAFF.

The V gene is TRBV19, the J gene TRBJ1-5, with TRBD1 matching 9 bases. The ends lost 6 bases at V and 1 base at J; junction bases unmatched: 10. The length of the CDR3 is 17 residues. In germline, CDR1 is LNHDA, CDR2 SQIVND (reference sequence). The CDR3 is CASSIGQGSWSNQPQHF. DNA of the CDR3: TGTGCCAGTAGCATCGGACAGGGGAGTTGGAGCAATCAGCCCCAGCATTTT.

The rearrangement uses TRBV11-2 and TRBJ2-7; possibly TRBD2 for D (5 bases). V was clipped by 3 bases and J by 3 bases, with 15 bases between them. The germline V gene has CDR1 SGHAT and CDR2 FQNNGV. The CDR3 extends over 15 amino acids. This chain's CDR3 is CASSLAGGSYYEQYF. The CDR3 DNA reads TGTGCCAGCAGCTTGGCGGGTGGATCCTACTACGAGCAGTACTTC.

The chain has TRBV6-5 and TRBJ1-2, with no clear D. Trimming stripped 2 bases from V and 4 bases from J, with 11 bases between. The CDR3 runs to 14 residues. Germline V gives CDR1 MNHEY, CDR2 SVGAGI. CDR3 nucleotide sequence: TGTGCCAGCAGTTACAGCCGGGATCTCTATGGCTACACCTTC. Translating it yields CASSYSRDLYGYTF.

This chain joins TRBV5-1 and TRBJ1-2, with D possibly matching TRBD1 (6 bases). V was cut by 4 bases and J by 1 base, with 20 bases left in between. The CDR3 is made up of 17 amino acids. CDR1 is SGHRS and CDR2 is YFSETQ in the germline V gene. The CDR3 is CASSRTEQGAINYGYTF. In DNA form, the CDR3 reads TGCGCCAGCAGCCGCACCGAACAGGGAGCTATTAACTATGGCTACACCTTC.

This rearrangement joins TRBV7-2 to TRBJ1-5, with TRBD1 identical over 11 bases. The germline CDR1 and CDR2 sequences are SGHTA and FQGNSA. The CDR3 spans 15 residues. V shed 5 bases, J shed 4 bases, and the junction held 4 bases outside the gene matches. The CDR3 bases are TGTGCCAGCAGCCTGCGGGACAGGGGGAATCAGCCCCAGCATTTT. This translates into CASSLRDRGNQPQHF.